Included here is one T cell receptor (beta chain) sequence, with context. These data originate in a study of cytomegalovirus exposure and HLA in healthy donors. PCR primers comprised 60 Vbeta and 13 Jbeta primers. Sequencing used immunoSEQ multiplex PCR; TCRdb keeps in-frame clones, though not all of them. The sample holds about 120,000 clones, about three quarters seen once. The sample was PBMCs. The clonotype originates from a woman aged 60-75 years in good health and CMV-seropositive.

The CDR3: CASSQEGRPNNSPLHF. CDR3 nucleotides: TGCGCCAGCAGCCAAGAGGGCAGGCCGAATAATTCACCCCTCCACTTT. The chain links TRBV4-1 to TRBJ1-6; D unresolved. V lost 0 bases and J lost 5, with 11 bases in between. CDR1 is MGHRA and CDR2 is YSYEKL in the germline V gene. CDR3 length: 16 residues.